The entry below gives a single T cell receptor beta chain sequence along with its context. The antigen is unknown. The sample comes from a study of shared clonotypes between healthy human individuals. General study points: Non-shared clonotypes displayed generation probabilities falling below those of clonotypes present in all four donors. Sequencing depth was predicted to influence how clonotypes are shared among donors.

CD45RA-negative memory and CD45RA+ naive subsets were split from the CD4+ cells. The CDR3 extends over 13 amino acids. Per germline, CDR1 SGHVS and CDR2 FQNEAQ. The V and J ends lost 9 bases and 4 bases respectively, with 15 bases between them. Sequencing was performed with immunoSEQ multiplex PCR; in TCRdb, only in-frame clones are kept and a portion is missing. The sample carries 2 million or so clones, 85% to 95% recorded once. The receptor comes from a man between 18 and 29 years old in good health. This sequence joins TRBV7-8 and TRBJ1-2, with a possible D match to TRBD1 (5 bases). The sample taken for sequencing was naive CD4+ T cells sorted from blood. This sample's subset: CD45RA+ positively selected. In DNA, the CDR3 is TGTGCCAGTACACAGGTGACATTCTATGGCTACACCTTC. This gives the protein CASTQVTFYGYTF.